This T cell receptor (beta chain) appears in the sequencing data of a study of CD8 T cells in ankylosing spondylitis. V was cut by 5 bases and J by 3 bases, with 22 bases left in between. The CDR3 covers 17 residues. The germline V gene has CDR1 SGHAT and CDR2 FQNNGV. On this clonotype: Antigen unknown.

General observations from the study: A TCR beta motif made of about eight highly homologous variants seemed typical of ankylosing spondylitis blood. Reports say disease-linked clones showed up significantly more in matched ankylosing spondylitis synovial fluid. Earlier studies detected some motif variants in reactive arthritis synovial fluid and blood.

The TCR beta libraries were generated through quantitative 5'-RACE incorporating molecular barcodes. Using its own MiXCR run on the 5' RACE reads, TCRdb lists one record per CDR3 protein. The sample yields 150,000 to 200,000 distinct CDR3 sequences, approximately 16% seen once. The chain carries TRBV11-2 and TRBJ2-5; TRBD2 is a possible D gene (7 bases). Specimen: blood, either unsorted or a sorted T cell fraction (not recorded which). The sequence was obtained from a male donor with ankylosing spondylitis or in good health (not recorded which). Here the CDR3 reads CASSINDGGAGEETQYF. In nucleotides, the CDR3 is TGTGCCAGCAGCATAAATGACGGGGGCGCGGGAGAAGAGACCCAGTACTTC.